The 23 T cell receptor beta chains in this list originate from one sample, sequenced in a study of breast tumors, draining lymph nodes, adjacent tissues. TCRdb re-called the multiplex PCR reads with MiXCR, one entry per CDR3 protein. The profile shows about 130,000 distinct CDR3 sequences, around 24% of them singletons. Samples came from axillary lymph nodes draining the breast cancer. Sequenced sample: axillary lymph node tissue. These receptor sequences come from a female donor with breast cancer. Some clones in this sample may be carry-over from other donors' samples.

This clonotype was detected many times. This chain connects TRBV3-1 to TRBJ1-3; D gene uncertain. Germline V lookup: CDR1 LGHDT, CDR2 YNNKEL (reference sequence). V gave up 2 bases and J gave up 2 bases, with 7 bases separating them. CDR3 size: 14 residues. This CDR3 reads CASSQWAAGNTIYF. The CDR3, as DNA: TGTGCCAGCAGCCAATGGGCAGCTGGAAACACCATATATTTT.

Comments on this clonotype: Since a much larger clone is just one base distant, this may be a read error. V and J are TRBV19 and TRBJ2-1; 7 positions match TRBD1. The trim removed 6 bases at V and 9 bases at J, leaving 11 bases unmatched. There are 14 residues in the CDR3. Germline V lookup: CDR1 LNHDA, CDR2 SQIVND (reference sequence). CDR3 nucleotides: TGTGCCAGTAGGAATCCGGGACAGAACAGTGAGCAGTTCTTC. As protein: CASRNPGQNSEQFF.

V gene TRBV28 combines with J gene TRBJ2-7, with D possibly matching TRBD2 (6 bases). The CDR3 covers 14 residues. CDR1 and CDR2 (germline): MDHEN, SYDVKM. V was clipped by 6 bases and J by 4 bases, with 16 bases between them. The CDR3 sequence is CASSFGGARYEQYF. The CDR3 nucleotides read TGTGCCAGCAGCTTCGGGGGAGCTAGATACGAGCAGTACTTC.

This clonotype showed up many times. For the CDR3, the DNA is TGCGCCAGCAGCTTGATGAGGGGAGGGGACGAGCAGTACTTC. Protein product: CASSLMRGGDEQYF. V usage is TRBV5-1 and J usage is TRBJ2-7, with 7 bases matching TRBD2. Germline CDR1 and CDR2: SGHRS and YFSETQ. The CDR3 runs to 14 residues. V trimming: 1 base; J trimming: 5 bases; junction bases outside the gene matches: 6.

This clonotype was seen ten or more times. DNA for the CDR3: TGTGCCAGCAGCCCCGGACAGTTCAATCAGCCCCAGCATTTT. Protein: CASSPGQFNQPQHF. The chain joins TRBV3-1 to TRBJ1-5, with TRBD1 as a possible D gene (6 bases). This CDR3 spans 14 amino acids. Germline assignment: CDR1 LGHDT and CDR2 YNNKEL (reference sequence). V lost 4 bases to trimming and J lost 3 bases, with 10 bases between them.

This clonotype was observed at least ten times. This chain links TRBV24-1 with TRBJ2-5; 10 nucleotides match TRBD2. CDR1 is KGHDR and CDR2 is SFDVKD in the germline V gene. The length of the CDR3 is 15 residues. With 4 bases clipped from V and 5 bases from J, the junction kept 6 bases outside the gene matches. For the CDR3, the DNA is TGTGCCACCAGTGAATCTAGCGGGAGAGGCGAGACCCAGTACTTC. Amino acid sequence: CATSESSGRGETQYF.

This clonotype was detected only a few times. This chain links TRBV6-1 with TRBJ2-2; TRBD1 matches at 10 bases. J gave up 7 bases and V 6 bases, and 8 bases lay outside the gene matches. Germline V gives CDR1 MNHNS, CDR2 SASEGT. The CDR3 is 15 residues long. CDR3 DNA: TGTGCCAGCAGAAAACCGGGACAGGGGAGCGGGGAGCTGTTTTTT. Its translation is CASRKPGQGSGELFF.

Turning to this clonotype: A much larger clone sits a single nucleotide away, making a read error possible. The rearrangement uses TRBV9 and TRBJ2-2, with no clear D. The germline gives CDR1 SGDLS, CDR2 YYNGEE. The CDR3 is 14 residues long. The germline V and J ends were trimmed by 3 bases and 1 base, with 7 bases remaining between them. The CDR3 here is CASSGTMNTGELFF. CDR3 DNA sequence: TGTGCCAGCAGCGGGACCATGAACACCGGGGAGCTGTTTTTT.

A few counts support this clonotype. This chain uses TRBV5-4 with TRBJ2-1; 10 bases map to TRBD2. Trimming removed 5 bases from V and 3 bases from J; junction bases left unmatched: 5. Germline assignment: CDR1 SGHNT and CDR2 YYREEE (reference sequence). The CDR3 extends over 15 amino acids. DNA of the CDR3: TGTGCCAGCAGACCTCTAGCGGGAGACTACAATGAGCAGTTCTTC. This encodes CASRPLAGDYNEQFF.

With respect to this clonotype: A much more abundant neighbour one base away suggests this may be a read error. V and J are TRBV9 and TRBJ1-4; 9 positions agree with TRBD1. The CDR3 totals 15 residues. Germline V gene sequence: CDR1 SGDLS, CDR2 YYNGEE. Written as DNA, the CDR3 is TGTGCCAGCACCCTGGGACAGGGACCTAATGAAAAACCGTTTTTT. Amino acid sequence: CASTLGQGPNEKPFF.

This clonotype has a count of ten or more. This rearrangement joins TRBV4-1 to TRBJ2-6, with TRBD1 as a possible D gene (6 bases). V was clipped by 4 bases and J by 0 bases, with 7 bases between them. Germline assignment: CDR1 MGHRA and CDR2 YSYEKL. There are 15 residues in the CDR3. As DNA, the CDR3 is TGCGCCAGCAGCCGGACAGCCTCTGGGGCCAACGTCCTGACTTTC. Encoded protein: CASSRTASGANVLTF.

The chain recombines TRBV12-3 or TRBV12-4 with TRBJ2-7, with D maybe TRBD1 (5 bases). The CDR3 spans 13 residues. V gave up 6 bases and J gave up 0 bases, with 9 bases separating them. CDR3 nucleotide sequence: TGTGCCAGCAGCTTACAGGTCTCCTACGAGCAGTACTTC. Protein: CASSLQVSYEQYF.

This clonotype was observed at least ten times. J is TRBJ2-1 and V is TRBV5-1, with TRBD1 identical over 7 bases. The CDR3 covers 15 residues. V was pared by 2 bases and J by 7 bases, with 9 bases of the junction left unmatched. Germline V gene data show CDR1 as SGHRS and CDR2 as YFSETQ. CDR3 residues: CASSLQGMGLNEQFF. DNA of the CDR3: TGCGCCAGCAGCTTACAGGGGATGGGGTTAAATGAGCAGTTCTTC.

This clonotype was seen ten or more times. This chain connects TRBV2 to TRBJ2-1; D remains unclear. CDR1 is SNHLY, CDR2 FYNNEI, per germline. CDR3 size: 12 residues. The V end lost 3 bases, the J end lost 10 bases, and 10 bases lay between the germline ends. For the CDR3, the DNA is TGTGCCAGCAGTGATTCGGGTTGGGAGCAGTTCTTC. It yields the protein CASSDSGWEQFF.

This clonotype was observed at least ten times. The rearrangement joins TRBV10-3 to TRBJ1-6; D gene unclear. The CDR3 totals 14 residues. Per the germline V gene, CDR1 is ENHRY and CDR2 is SYGVKD. V lost 7 bases to trimming and J lost 5 bases, with 12 bases between them. Here the CDR3 reads CAINPGRDNSPLHF. The CDR3 coding sequence is TGTGCCATCAACCCTGGACGGGATAATTCACCCCTCCACTTT.

On this clonotype itself: A much larger clonotype is one base distant, so this may be a read error. This chain connects TRBV7-9 to TRBJ2-1; D is uncertain. The length of the CDR3 is 14 residues. From germline, CDR1 is SEHNR and CDR2 FQNEAQ (reference sequence). The CDR3 DNA is TGTGCCAGCGGCTTAAAACAGATATACAATGAGCAGTTCTTC. It codes for CASGLKQIYNEQFF. The whole variable domain, remainder taken from reference TRBV7-9 and TRBJ2-1, is DTGVSQNPRHKITKRGQNVTFRCDPISEHNRLYWYRQTLGQGPEFLTYFQNEAQLEKSRLLSDRFSAERPKGSFSTLEIQRTEQGDSAMYLCASGLKQIYNEQFFGPGTRLTVL.

This clonotype was observed at least ten times. The chain recombines TRBV24-1 with TRBJ2-3, with D possibly called TRBD1 or TRBD2 (5 bases each). The V end was cut by 0 bases, the J end by 3 bases, with 9 bases between. The germline V gene encodes CDR1 KGHDR and CDR2 SFDVKD. The CDR3 length is 15 residues. The CDR3 here is CATSDLEGTTDTQYF. The CDR3 DNA reads as TGTGCCACCAGTGATTTGGAGGGGACGACAGATACGCAGTATTTT.

This clonotype was observed many times. The chain links TRBV20-1 to TRBJ2-7; D is undetermined. V was pared by 3 bases and J by 0 bases, with 12 bases between. In germline, CDR1 is DFQATT, CDR2 SNEGSKA (reference sequence). CDR3 length equals 14 residues. CDR3 residues: CSASYGDLSYEQYF. The DNA of the CDR3 is TGCAGTGCTAGTTACGGCGACCTCTCCTACGAGCAGTACTTC.

This clonotype was counted ten times or more. The chain combines TRBV9 with TRBJ2-7, with a tentative D call TRBD2 (5 bases). Germline V lookup: CDR1 SGDLS, CDR2 YYNGEE. The V gene lost 4 bases and the J gene lost 3 bases, with 14 bases spanning the gap. The CDR3 is 14 amino acids. CDR3 residues: CASSTSPGDYEQYF. CDR3 DNA sequence: TGTGCCAGCAGCACCTCCCCCGGGGACTACGAGCAGTACTTC. The complete variable domain, with remaining parts taken from reference TRBV9 and TRBJ2-7, reads DSGVTQTPKHLITATGQRVTLRCSPRSGDLSVYWYQQSLDQGLQFLIQYYNGEERAKGNILERFSAQQFPDLHSELNLSSLELGDSALYFCASSTSPGDYEQYFGPGTRLTVT.

This clonotype has at least ten counts. The chain recombines TRBV4-1 with TRBJ1-2, with unresolved D. V lost 0 bases and J lost 7, with 18 bases in between. The CDR3 consists of 16 residues. Germline CDR1 is MGHRA and CDR2 is YSYEKL. The CDR3 coding sequence is TGCGCCAGCAGCCAAGATCGTACGGGTTCTCTCCGTGGCTACACCTTC. Protein product: CASSQDRTGSLRGYTF.

V usage is TRBV6-1 and J usage is TRBJ2-5; 7 nucleotides align to TRBD2. This CDR3 region has 15 residues. Trimming at V came to 5 bases and at J to 4 bases, leaving 10 bases not matched to a gene. Germline lookup yields CDR1 MNHNS and CDR2 SASEGT. The CDR3 loop reads CASSKRVASGETQYF. CDR3 DNA sequence: TGTGCCAGCAGTAAACGAGTAGCTAGCGGAGAGACCCAGTACTTC.

Note on this clonotype: This may be a read error: a much more frequent sequence differs by one nucleotide. The chain couples TRBV7-8 to TRBJ1-5; no firm D call. Trimming removed 1 base at V and 2 bases at J, with 9 bases between. The germline gives CDR1 SGHVS, CDR2 FQNEAQ. The CDR3 is 15 amino acids. CDR3 in amino acids: CASSLGGMRNQPQHF. The CDR3 DNA sequence: TGTGCCAGCAGCTTAGGAGGGATGCGCAATCAGCCCCAGCATTTT.

This clonotype was counted at least ten times. V is TRBV20-1 and J is TRBJ2-7, with D perhaps assigned TRBD1 or TRBD2 (6 bases each). From germline, CDR1 is DFQATT and CDR2 SNEGSKA (reference sequence). This CDR3 contains 13 residues. Trimming left V 4 bases short and J 5 bases short, with 15 bases between. The CDR3 DNA is TGCAGTGCTAATCGGGGGCCCAACAACGAGCAGTACTTC. Translation gives CSANRGPNNEQYF.